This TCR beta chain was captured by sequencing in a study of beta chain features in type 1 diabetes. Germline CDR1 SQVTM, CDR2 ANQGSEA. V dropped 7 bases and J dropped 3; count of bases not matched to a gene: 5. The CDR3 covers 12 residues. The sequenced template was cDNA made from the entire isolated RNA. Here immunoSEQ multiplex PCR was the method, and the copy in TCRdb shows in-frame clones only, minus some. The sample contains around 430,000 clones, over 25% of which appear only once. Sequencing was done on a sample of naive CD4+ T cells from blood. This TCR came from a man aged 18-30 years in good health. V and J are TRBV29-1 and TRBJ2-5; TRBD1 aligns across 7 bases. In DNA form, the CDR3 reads TGCAGCGCTACAGGGGCCAAAGAGACCCAGTACTTC. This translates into CSATGAKETQYF.